The clone carrying this T cell receptor (beta chain) showed up just a few times. These data are taken from a study of spatial heterogeneity in lung cancer. CDR1 is LNHDA and CDR2 is SQIVND in the germline V gene (reference sequence). This CDR3 comprises 14 residues. Deletions cut 7 bases from V and 0 bases from J, with 9 bases between. TCRdb used MiXCR to reprocess the 5' RACE reads, holding one entry per CDR3 protein. The sample records about 70,000 distinct CDR3 sequences, about 8.2% being singletons. Time point noted: blood at routine non-recurrence follow-up after resection. No cell sorting; template was whole RNA from tumor, lung tissue or PBMC.

This sample comprised PBMCs, obtained at follow-up. The clonotype comes from a female donor with early-stage non-small cell lung cancer. J is TRBJ2-2 and V is TRBV19; D perhaps matches TRBD1 (6 bases). DNA for the CDR3: TGTGCCAGTAAGCCAGGGGCGAACACCGGGGAGCTGTTTTTT. Amino acids: CASKPGANTGELFF.